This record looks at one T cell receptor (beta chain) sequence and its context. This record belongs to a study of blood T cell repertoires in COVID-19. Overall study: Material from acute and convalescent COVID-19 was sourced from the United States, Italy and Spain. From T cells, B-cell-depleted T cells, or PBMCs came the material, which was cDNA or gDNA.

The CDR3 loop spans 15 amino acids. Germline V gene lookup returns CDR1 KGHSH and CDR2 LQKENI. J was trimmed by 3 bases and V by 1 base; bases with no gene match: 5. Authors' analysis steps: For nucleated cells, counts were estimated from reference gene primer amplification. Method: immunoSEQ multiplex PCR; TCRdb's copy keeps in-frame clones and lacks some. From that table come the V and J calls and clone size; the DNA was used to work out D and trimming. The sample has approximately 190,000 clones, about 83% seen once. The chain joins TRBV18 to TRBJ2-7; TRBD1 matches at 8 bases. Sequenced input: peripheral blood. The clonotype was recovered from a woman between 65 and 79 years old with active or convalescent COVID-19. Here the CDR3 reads CASSPRTGIVYEQYF. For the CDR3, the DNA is TGTGCCAGCTCACCACGGACAGGGATCGTCTACGAGCAGTACTTC.